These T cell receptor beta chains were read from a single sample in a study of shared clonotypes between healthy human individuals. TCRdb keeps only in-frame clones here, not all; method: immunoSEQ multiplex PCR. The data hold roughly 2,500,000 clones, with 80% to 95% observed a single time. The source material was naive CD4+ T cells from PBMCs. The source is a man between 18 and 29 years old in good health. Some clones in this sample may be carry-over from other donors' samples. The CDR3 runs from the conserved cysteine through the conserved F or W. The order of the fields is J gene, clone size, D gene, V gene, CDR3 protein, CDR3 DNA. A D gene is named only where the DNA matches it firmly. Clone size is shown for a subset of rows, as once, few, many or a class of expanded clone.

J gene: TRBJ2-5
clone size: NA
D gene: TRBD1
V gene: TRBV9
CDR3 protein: CASSVGGQGALETQYF
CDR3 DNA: TGTGCCAGCAGCGTAGGGGGACAGGGGGCACTGGAGACCCAGTACTTC

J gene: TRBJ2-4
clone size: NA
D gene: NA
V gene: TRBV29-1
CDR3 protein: CSGTGPTGDIQYF
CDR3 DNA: TGCAGCGGTACGGGCCCGACCGGGGACATTCAGTACTTC

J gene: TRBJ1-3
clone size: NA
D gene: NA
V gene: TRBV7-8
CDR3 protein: CASSLTRGSGNTIYF
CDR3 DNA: TGTGCCAGCAGCTTAACTCGTGGGTCTGGAAACACCATATATTTT

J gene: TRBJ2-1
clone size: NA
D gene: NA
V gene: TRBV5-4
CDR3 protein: CASSLLQKGQWGNEQFF
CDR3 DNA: TGTGCCAGCAGCTTGCTCCAGAAAGGCCAGTGGGGCAATGAGCAGTTCTTC

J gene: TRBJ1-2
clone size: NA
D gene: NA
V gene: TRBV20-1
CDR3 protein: CSARLAYGYTF
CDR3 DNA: TGCAGTGCTAGACTAGCGTATGGCTACACCTTC

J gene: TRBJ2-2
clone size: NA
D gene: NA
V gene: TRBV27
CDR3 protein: CASSLTVNTGELFF
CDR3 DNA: TGTGCCAGCAGTTTAACCGTGAACACCGGGGAGCTGTTTTTT

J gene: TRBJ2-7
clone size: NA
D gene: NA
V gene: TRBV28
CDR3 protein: CASGASSYEQYF
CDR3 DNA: TGCGCCTCCGGGGCCAGCTCCTACGAGCAGTACTTC

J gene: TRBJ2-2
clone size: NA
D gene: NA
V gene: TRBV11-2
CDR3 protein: CASSLRLTGELFF
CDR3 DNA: TGTGCCAGCAGCTTAAGGCTAACCGGGGAGCTGTTTTTT

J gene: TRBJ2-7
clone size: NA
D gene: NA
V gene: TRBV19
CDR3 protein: CASSRDPFSGEQYF
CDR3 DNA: TGTGCCAGTAGTAGAGACCCATTCTCGGGAGAGCAGTACTTC

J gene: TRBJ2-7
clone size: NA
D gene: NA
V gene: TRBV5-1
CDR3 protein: CASGPLAPQYF
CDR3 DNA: TGCGCCAGCGGACCCCTAGCACCGCAGTACTTC

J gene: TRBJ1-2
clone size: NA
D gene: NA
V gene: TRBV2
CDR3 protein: CASTMAGALDYGYTF
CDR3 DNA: TGTGCCAGCACCATGGCGGGGGCCCTGGACTATGGCTACACCTTC

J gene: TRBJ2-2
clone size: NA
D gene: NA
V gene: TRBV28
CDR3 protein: CASSLAGGAGELFF
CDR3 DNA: TGTGCCAGCAGTTTAGCCGGTGGGGCCGGGGAGCTGTTTTTT

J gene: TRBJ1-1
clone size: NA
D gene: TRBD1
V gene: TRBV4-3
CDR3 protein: CASSLGQGGGNTEAFF
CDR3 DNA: TGCGCCAGCAGCCTAGGACAGGGCGGAGGGAACACTGAAGCTTTCTTT

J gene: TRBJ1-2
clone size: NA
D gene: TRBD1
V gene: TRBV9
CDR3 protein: CASSAYLGQENGHTF
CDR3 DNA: TGTGCCAGCAGCGCTTACCTTGGACAGGAAAACGGGCACACCTTC

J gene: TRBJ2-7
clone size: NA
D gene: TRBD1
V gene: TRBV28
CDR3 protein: CASLPGQGSYEQYF
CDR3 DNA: TGTGCCAGCCTACCGGGACAGGGTTCCTACGAGCAGTACTTC

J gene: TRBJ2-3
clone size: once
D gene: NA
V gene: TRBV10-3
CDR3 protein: CAISEGVASSTDTQYF
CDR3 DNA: TGTGCCATCAGTGAGGGGGTAGCTTCTAGCACAGATACGCAGTATTTT

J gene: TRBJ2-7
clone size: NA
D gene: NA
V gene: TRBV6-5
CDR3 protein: CASSYRWGTYEQYF
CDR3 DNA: TGTGCCAGCAGTTACAGATGGGGCACCTACGAGCAGTACTTC

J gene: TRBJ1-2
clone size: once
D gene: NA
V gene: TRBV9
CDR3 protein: CASSVVGTAYGYTF
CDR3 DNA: TGTGCCAGCAGCGTAGTAGGGACGGCTTATGGCTACACCTTC

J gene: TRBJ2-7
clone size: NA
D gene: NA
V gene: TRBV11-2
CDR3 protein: CASSSTLAGTLRKQYF
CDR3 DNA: TGTGCCAGCAGCTCCACGTTGGCCGGGACCCTACGAAAGCAGTACTTC

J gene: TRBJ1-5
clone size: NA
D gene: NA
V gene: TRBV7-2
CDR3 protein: CASSASREGSPQHF
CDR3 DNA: TGTGCCAGCAGCGCCTCGAGGGAAGGCAGCCCCCAGCATTTT

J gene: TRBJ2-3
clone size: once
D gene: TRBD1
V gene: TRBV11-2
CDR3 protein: CASSSRQGGGTDTQYF
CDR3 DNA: TGTGCCAGCAGCAGCAGACAGGGCGGCGGCACAGATACGCAGTATTTT

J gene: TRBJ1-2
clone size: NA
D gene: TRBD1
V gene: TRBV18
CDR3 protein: CASSPNQGQGEEGYTF
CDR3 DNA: TGTGCCAGCTCACCAAATCAAGGACAGGGGGAGGAAGGCTACACCTTC

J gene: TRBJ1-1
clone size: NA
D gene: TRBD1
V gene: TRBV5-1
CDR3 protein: CASSGRVGGPEAFF
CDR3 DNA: TGCGCCAGCAGCGGGCGGGTAGGGGGCCCTGAAGCTTTCTTT

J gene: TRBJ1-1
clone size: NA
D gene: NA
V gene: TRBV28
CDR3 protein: CASSFTAPRGAFF
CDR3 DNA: TGTGCCAGCAGTTTTACGGCGCCCCGGGGAGCTTTCTTT

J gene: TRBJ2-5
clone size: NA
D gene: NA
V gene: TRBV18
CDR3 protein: CASSPGRGETQYF
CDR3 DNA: TGTGCCAGCTCACCGGGACGTGGGGAGACCCAGTACTTC

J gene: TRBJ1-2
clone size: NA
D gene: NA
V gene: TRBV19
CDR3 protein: CASSIGTDYGYTF
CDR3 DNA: TGTGCCAGTAGTATAGGAACGGATTATGGCTACACCTTC

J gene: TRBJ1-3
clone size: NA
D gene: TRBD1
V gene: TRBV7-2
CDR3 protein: CASSLGTGSGNTIYF
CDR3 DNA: TGTGCCAGCAGCTTGGGGACAGGCTCTGGAAACACCATATATTTT

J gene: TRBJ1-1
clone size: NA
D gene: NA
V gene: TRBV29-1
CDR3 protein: CSVEKRLNTEAFF
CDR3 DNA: TGCAGCGTTGAAAAGAGGTTGAACACTGAAGCTTTCTTT

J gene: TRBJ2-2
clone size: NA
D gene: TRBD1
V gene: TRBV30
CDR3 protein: CAFGTGSTGELFF
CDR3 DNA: TGTGCCTTCGGGACAGGCTCCACCGGGGAGCTGTTTTTT

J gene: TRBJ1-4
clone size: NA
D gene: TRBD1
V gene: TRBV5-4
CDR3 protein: CASSTHPGTVGEKLFF
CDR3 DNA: TGTGCCAGCAGCACGCATCCCGGGACAGTAGGTGAAAAACTGTTTTTT

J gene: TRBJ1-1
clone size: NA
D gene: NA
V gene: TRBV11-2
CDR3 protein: CASSSTYARRQSNTEAFF
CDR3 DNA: TGTGCCAGCAGCTCAACTTACGCCCGGCGACAGTCGAACACTGAAGCTTTCTTT

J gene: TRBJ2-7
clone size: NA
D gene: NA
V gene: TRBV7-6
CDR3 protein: CASSGTGLDEQYF
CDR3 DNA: TGTGCCAGCAGCGGAACAGGGTTGGACGAGCAGTACTTC

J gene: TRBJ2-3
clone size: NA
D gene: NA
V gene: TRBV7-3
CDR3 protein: CASSSEAGDTQYF
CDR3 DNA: TGTGCCAGCAGCTCAGAAGCGGGAGATACGCAGTATTTT

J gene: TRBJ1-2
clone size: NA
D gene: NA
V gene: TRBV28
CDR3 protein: CASSLDSNYGYTF
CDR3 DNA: TGTGCCAGCAGTTTGGACAGTAACTATGGCTACACCTTC

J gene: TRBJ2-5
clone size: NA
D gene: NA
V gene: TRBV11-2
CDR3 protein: CASSARRGQETQYF
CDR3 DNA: TGTGCCAGCAGCGCGCGGCGAGGCCAAGAGACCCAGTACTTC

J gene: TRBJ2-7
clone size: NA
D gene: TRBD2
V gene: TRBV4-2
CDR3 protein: CASSRTAAGLADYEQYF
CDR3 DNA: TGTGCCAGCAGCCGGACCGCGGCGGGACTAGCGGACTACGAGCAGTACTTC